This T cell receptor beta chain was retrieved from a study of T-cell reconstitution after alpha-beta-depleted transplantation in children. Germline CDR1 is SGHNT and CDR2 is YENEEA. The CDR3 has 14 amino acids. V lost 5 bases to trimming and J lost 3 bases; unmatched junction nucleotides: 3. Preparation of the TCRbeta library used unique molecular identifiers. TCRdb recomputed calls from the PCR reads with MiXCR, one row per CDR3 protein. Altogether a few hundred thousand distinct CDR3 sequences are present, over 20% being singletons, with the ten largest covering about a third. This clonotype has just a few counts. Its specificity is unknown. Notes on the study in general: Reportedly, only several hundred clones from non-depleted graft cells drove alpha-beta T-cell counts at about two months.

Sequencing used PBMCs, obtained before TCRalphabeta/CD19-depleted stem cell transplant. The rearrangement links TRBV11-3 to TRBJ2-3, with TRBD1 matching 9 bases. This sequence originates from a boy younger than two with Wiskott-Aldrich syndrome, due to receive a stem cell transplant. The CDR3 reads CASSGQGTTDTQYF. For the CDR3, the DNA is TGTGCCAGCAGCGGACAGGGGACGACAGATACGCAGTATTTT.